Listed here are 18 T cell receptor beta chains from one sample, sequenced in a study of control samples from healthy donors and cancer patients. Only in-frame clones appear in the TCRdb table, and some are missing; sequencing was by immunoSEQ multiplex PCR. Among just under 80,000 clones listed, about 90% were seen once. Input material: PBMCs. The receptor set was obtained from a woman aged 55-69 years with head and neck cancer.

The chain couples TRBV2 to TRBJ2-7; TRBD2 agrees at 7 bases. The ends lost 6 bases at V and 0 bases at J; junction bases unmatched: 5. This CDR3 comprises 14 residues. Germline CDR1 SNHLY, CDR2 FYNNEI. The CDR3, as DNA: TGTGCCAGCAGGCTAGCGGAGAGCTCCTACGAGCAGTACTTC. Encoded protein: CASRLAESSYEQYF.

This chain connects TRBV11-3 to TRBJ2-1; the D is unclear. The germline CDR1 and CDR2 sequences are SGHNT and YENEEA. CDR3 length: 12 residues. Deletions cut 6 bases from V and 5 bases from J, with 8 bases between. Here the CDR3 reads CASSRVNNEQFF. The CDR3 region has the DNA TGTGCCAGCAGTCGGGTGAACAATGAGCAGTTCTTC.

The rearrangement links TRBV14 to TRBJ2-7; no clear D gene. The germline V gene has CDR1 SGHDN and CDR2 FVKESK. Trimming left V 2 bases short and J 3 bases short, with 14 bases between. The CDR3 has 15 residues. In DNA form, the CDR3 reads TGTGCCAGCAGCCAAACGACTGGATGGGGCTACGAGCAGTACTTC. Amino acid sequence: CASSQTTGWGYEQYF.

V gene TRBV7-9 combines with J gene TRBJ1-2; TRBD1 might be the D (6 bases). V was clipped by 7 bases and J by 2 bases, with 20 bases between them. The CDR3 has 16 amino acids. Germline values: CDR1 SEHNR, CDR2 FQNEAQ (reference sequence). The chain's CDR3 is CASIKGGGPLNYGYTF. The DNA of the CDR3 is TGTGCCAGCATCAAAGGCGGGGGGCCCCTGAACTATGGCTACACCTTC.

The V gene is TRBV7-3, the J gene TRBJ2-1, with D possibly matching TRBD1 (6 bases). This CDR3 has 15 residues. Germline-derived CDR1 and CDR2 are SGHTA and FQGTGA. V was clipped by 1 base and J by 7 bases, with 14 bases between them. The DNA for the CDR3 is TGTGCCAGCAGCTTAAGTCCAGGGGCGGCGAATGAGCAGTTCTTC. As protein: CASSLSPGAANEQFF.

This sequence joins TRBV5-6 and TRBJ2-7; D is uncertain. The CDR3 loop spans 13 amino acids. Trimming took 4 bases from V and 4 from J, leaving 12 bases between them. Germline V gives CDR1 SGHDT, CDR2 YYEEEE. The CDR3 loop reads CASSVDKEYEQYF. The CDR3 nucleotides read TGTGCCAGCAGCGTCGATAAGGAGTACGAGCAGTACTTC.

The chain combines TRBV12-5 with TRBJ2-7, with 7 bases that match TRBD2. This CDR3 contains 13 residues. Unmatched junction bases numbered 4, after V lost 1 base and J lost 7 bases. CDR1 and CDR2 from the germline V gene are LGHNT and FRNRAP. The CDR3 loop is CASGLERGIEQYF. CDR3 coding DNA: TGTGCTAGTGGTTTGGAGCGGGGAATAGAGCAGTACTTC.

The chain recombines TRBV30 with TRBJ2-1, with TRBD2 matching 16 bases. This CDR3 is built from 15 residues. Trimming removed 5 bases from V and 8 bases from J; junction bases left unmatched: 6. Germline V CDR1 and CDR2: GTSNPN, SVGIG (reference sequence). As DNA, the CDR3 is TGTGCCTGGGGGACTAGCGGGAGGGCTTGGCATGAGCAGTTCTTC. Its translation is CAWGTSGRAWHEQFF.

The chain joins TRBV5-8 to TRBJ1-1, with D possibly TRBD1 on 6 matching bases. Trimming cost V 0 bases and J 0 bases, with 9 bases left between them. The CDR3 sequence is 15 residues long. Germline loops: CDR1 SGHTS, CDR2 YDEGEE. The DNA of the CDR3 is TGTGCCAGCAGCTTGGACAGGGATATGAACACTGAAGCTTTCTTT. As protein: CASSLDRDMNTEAFF.

J is TRBJ2-1 and V is TRBV2, with 10 nucleotides matching TRBD2. Trimming removed 4 bases from V and 4 bases from J; junction bases left unmatched: 7. The CDR3 covers 16 residues. Germline V gives CDR1 SNHLY, CDR2 FYNNEI. CDR3 coding DNA: TGTGCCAGCAGTGGGACTAGCGGTCGAGCGTACAATGAGCAGTTCTTC. Residues: CASSGTSGRAYNEQFF.

V gene TRBV10-3 combines with J gene TRBJ2-7, with 14 bases matching TRBD2. Trimming took 6 bases from V and 2 from J; bases not matched to a gene: 3. The germline V gene has CDR1 ENHRY and CDR2 SYGVKD. CDR3 size: 15 residues. The CDR3 protein is CAISGLAGGTYEQYF. The CDR3 bases are TGTGCCATCAGCGGACTAGCGGGAGGAACCTACGAGCAGTACTTC.

The CDR3 loop reads CASSFSGQGNGYTF. CDR3 in DNA: TGTGCCAGCAGCTTTTCAGGACAGGGTAATGGCTACACCTTC. This rearrangement joins TRBV5-4 to TRBJ1-2, with 8 positions matching TRBD1. The junction had 6 bases not matched to a gene; V was cut back by 2 bases and J by 6 bases. CDR1 and CDR2 (germline): SGHNT, YYREEE (reference sequence). The CDR3 has 14 amino acids.

This clone appeared a few times. The chain employs TRBV5-6 and TRBJ1-2; 11 bases are shared with TRBD1. This CDR3 spans 14 amino acids. With V trimmed by 4 bases and J by 7 bases, 6 bases remained unmatched. CDR1 is SGHDT, CDR2 YYEEEE, per germline. This CDR3 reads CASSGTGQGGGYTF. The CDR3 coding sequence is TGTGCCAGCAGCGGTACGGGACAGGGGGGTGGCTACACCTTC.

This chain joins TRBV7-8 and TRBJ1-5; D call uncertain. The V and J ends lost 4 bases and 5 bases respectively, with 9 bases between them. There are 13 residues in the CDR3. The germline V gene has CDR1 SGHVS and CDR2 FQNEAQ. The CDR3: CASSSGRDQPQHF. The CDR3 DNA reads as TGTGCCAGCAGCTCGGGAAGGGATCAGCCCCAGCATTTT.

The chain combines TRBV7-2 with TRBJ2-2; 7 bases match TRBD2. The CDR3 contains 18 residues. Germline CDR1 reads SGHTA; CDR2 reads FQGNSA. V shed 7 bases, J shed 3 bases, and the junction held 17 bases outside the gene matches. CDR3 region: CASKVSAGVPSDTGELFF. CDR3 in DNA: TGTGCCAGCAAGGTCTCTGCGGGAGTACCTTCGGACACCGGGGAGCTGTTTTTT.

The rearrangement links TRBV4-2 to TRBJ1-1; D call uncertain. Germline V gene sequence: CDR1 LGHNA, CDR2 YNFKEQ. Trimming cost V 0 bases and J 6 bases, with 17 bases left between them. This CDR3 contains 16 residues. The CDR3 spells CASSQDKNAPRSEAFF. The CDR3, as DNA: TGTGCCAGCAGCCAAGATAAAAACGCCCCACGGTCTGAAGCTTTCTTT.

DNA of the CDR3: TGTGCCAGCAGTAGGGGAATGAACACTGAAGCTTTCTTT. Amino acids: CASSRGMNTEAFF. The V gene is TRBV9, the J gene TRBJ1-1, with a possible D match to TRBD1 (5 bases). Deletions cut 5 bases from V and 0 bases from J, with 8 bases between. CDR1 is SGDLS, CDR2 YYNGEE, per germline. The CDR3 is 13 residues long.

The rearrangement joins TRBV6-5 to TRBJ2-7; D unresolved. The CDR3 length is 14 residues. Germline V lookup: CDR1 MNHEY, CDR2 SVGAGI. V dropped 0 bases and J dropped 1 base, with 7 bases sitting between them. CDR3 sequence (DNA): TGTGCCAGCAGTTACTCTGGGAATTCCTACGAGCAGTACTTC. This gives the protein CASSYSGNSYEQYF.